The sequence of this T cell receptor beta chain was determined in a study of technical replicates of blood from a few donors. Profiling relied on immunoSEQ multiplex PCR, and the TCRdb table lists in-frame clones only, not all of them. The data hold over 50,000 clones, with 97% observed a single time. Trimming removed 7 bases from V and 5 bases from J, with 15 bases in between. Germline CDR1 is WSHSY and CDR2 is SAAADI. This CDR3 has 14 amino acids. The sequenced material came from T cells isolated from PBMCs. V gene TRBV10-2 combines with J gene TRBJ2-1; D is ambiguous. The receptor comes from a human donor in good health. CDR3 loop: CASIRKPVHNEQFF. CDR3 bases: TGCGCCAGCATACGAAAACCGGTCCACAATGAGCAGTTCTTC.